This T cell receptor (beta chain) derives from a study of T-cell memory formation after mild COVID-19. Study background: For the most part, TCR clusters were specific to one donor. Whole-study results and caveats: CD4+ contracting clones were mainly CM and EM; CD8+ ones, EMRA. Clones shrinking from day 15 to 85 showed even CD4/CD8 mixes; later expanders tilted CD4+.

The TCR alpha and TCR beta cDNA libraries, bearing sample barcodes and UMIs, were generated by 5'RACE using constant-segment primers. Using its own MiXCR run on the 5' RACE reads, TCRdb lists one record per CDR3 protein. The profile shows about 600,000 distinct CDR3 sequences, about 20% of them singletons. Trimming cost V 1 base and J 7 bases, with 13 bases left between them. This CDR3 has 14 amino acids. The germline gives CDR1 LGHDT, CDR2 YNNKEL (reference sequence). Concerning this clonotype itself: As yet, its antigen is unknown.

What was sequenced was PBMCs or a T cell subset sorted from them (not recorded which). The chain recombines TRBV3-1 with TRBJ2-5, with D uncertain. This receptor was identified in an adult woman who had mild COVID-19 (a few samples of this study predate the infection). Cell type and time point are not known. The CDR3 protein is CASSQGPLAGTQYF. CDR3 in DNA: TGTGCCAGCAGCCAAGGCCCCCTCGCAGGGACCCAGTACTTC.